This TCR beta chain was sequenced for a study of T cells in Graves' hyperthyroidism and ophthalmopathy. The study, taken as a whole, reports: In blood, most of the thyroid clonotypes expanded above 0.001 were also present.

Across 18 months, stable Graves' hyperthyroidism was marked by no progression to ophthalmopathy. Those with hyperthyroidism were 18 to 65 years old, newly diagnosed, and ill for under 2 months. Patients showing uncontrolled infection, other autoimmune disease, pregnancy or lactation were ineligible. The sample holds many counts of this clonotype. Its antigen remains unknown. TCR beta CDR3 regions were amplified from RNA transcripts. First-round RT-PCR targeting the TCR CDR3 was performed with the HTBI primer set. TCRdb re-called the multiplex PCR reads through MiXCR, storing one row per CDR3 protein. The repertoire consists of 450,000 to 600,000 distinct CDR3 sequences, with 14% occurring once and the leading ten covering about 14%. Germline CDR1 and CDR2: SGHTA and FQGTGA. The CDR3 is made up of 13 amino acids. The J segment lost 5 bases and the V segment lost 3 bases, leaving 3 bases of the junction unmatched.

Material for sequencing was blood. This sequence originates from a middle-aged woman with Graves' hyperthyroidism. This chain connects TRBV7-3 to TRBJ1-1; 7 bases are shared with TRBD1. CDR3 sequence: CASSLRQGTEAFF. The CDR3, as DNA: TGTGCCAGCAGCTTGCGACAGGGAACTGAAGCTTTCTTT.